This entry features one T cell receptor beta chain sequence. What it binds is unknown. Whereas donors were nominally healthy upon sampling, unrecorded immune exposures were probable. Trimming took 5 bases from V and 3 from J; bases not matched to a gene: 5. The germline V gene encodes CDR1 PRHDT and CDR2 FYEKMQ (reference sequence). The CDR3 is made up of 15 amino acids. This specimen belongs to a study of cytomegalovirus exposure and HLA in healthy donors. Study results and caveats: A later analysis linked a missense DCLRE1C variant to TCR beta V- and J-gene trimming. It was 150 to 200 TCR beta chains that were listed as cytomegalovirus-associated. HLA allele associations emerged for some 16,000 TCR beta sequences in a later analysis, at 0.05 false discovery rate.

60 Vbeta and 13 Jbeta primers were used in PCR. Sequencing used immunoSEQ multiplex PCR; TCRdb keeps in-frame clones, though not all of them. In the table there are around 96,000 clones, 55% to 75% of which are singletons. The rearrangement links TRBV13 to TRBJ2-1; 9 bases match TRBD1. Sequencing was done on a sample of PBMCs. This clonotype was obtained from a man between 60 and 75 years old in good health and CMV-seronegative. The CDR3 loop reads CASSDRDRDYNEQFF. The CDR3 region has the DNA TGTGCCAGCAGCGACCGGGACAGGGACTACAATGAGCAGTTCTTC.